This passage covers 32 T cell receptor beta chains from one sample sequenced in a study of technical replicates of blood from several donors. The assay was immunoSEQ multiplex PCR, and TCRdb's table has in-frame clones only and misses some. The sample lists tens of thousands of clones, roughly 92% occurring once. The specimen sequenced was T cells isolated from PBMCs. The receptors derive from a human donor in good health.

In this sample, this clone turned up once. The V gene is TRBV12-1, the J gene TRBJ1-4. TRBV12-1 is shown as a pseudogene. The CDR3 is 14 residues long. The CDR3 loop reads CASSFQLDWEKLFF. Written as DNA, the CDR3 is TGTGCCAGCAGCTTTCAGTTAGACTGGGAAAAACTGTTTTTT.

There are a few counts of this clone. The chain links TRBV27 to TRBJ1-1, with TRBD1 matching over 7 bases. This CDR3 has 15 amino acids. Trimming removed 5 bases from V and 10 bases from J; junction bases left unmatched: 16. CDR1 and CDR2 from the germline V gene are MNHEY and SMNVEV (reference sequence). The CDR3 coding sequence is TGTGCCAGCAGTCCTCGGACAGGCCCACTCAATTTAGCTTTCTTT. Its protein is CASSPRTGPLNLAFF.

The V gene is TRBV30, the J gene TRBJ1-2; D might be TRBD1 (5 bases). This CDR3 is built from 13 residues. V was trimmed by 1 base and J by 8 bases, leaving 14 bases between them. Germline CDR1 and CDR2: GTSNPN and SVGIG (reference sequence). The CDR3 DNA follows: TGTGCCTGGAGTGACCCCCCTGGACAAGGCTACACCTTC. Its protein product is CAWSDPPGQGYTF.

The chain couples TRBV4-1 to TRBJ2-3, with 8 bases aligning to TRBD2. Looked up from germline, CDR1 is MGHRA and CDR2 is YSYEKL. Trimming removed 3 bases from V and 1 base from J; junction bases left unmatched: 0. The CDR3 length is 14 residues. CDR3 loop: CASSQTSGTDTQYF. The CDR3 nucleotides read TGCGCCAGCAGCCAGACTAGCGGCACAGATACGCAGTATTTT.

V gene TRBV13 combines with J gene TRBJ2-5, with D possibly TRBD1 on 6 matching bases. Trimming shortened V by 5 bases and J by 1 base, and 11 bases separated the two germline ends. Germline V gene sequence: CDR1 PRHDT, CDR2 FYEKMQ (reference sequence). The CDR3 is 14 amino acids. Here the CDR3 reads CASSIRTAQETQYF. The CDR3 DNA sequence: TGTGCCAGCAGCATCAGGACAGCCCAAGAGACCCAGTACTTC.

This chain uses TRBV29-1 with TRBJ2-1, with 9 bases aligning to TRBD2. The germline gives CDR1 SQVTM, CDR2 ANQGSEA. This CDR3 spans 14 amino acids. With V trimmed by 4 bases and J by 4 bases, 5 bases remained unmatched. As DNA, the CDR3 is TGCAGCGTTGGAGTGAGCGGGGGGTACAATGAGCAGTTCTTC. This gives the protein CSVGVSGGYNEQFF.

The chain is built from TRBV5-6 and TRBJ2-5, with D perhaps matching TRBD2 (5 bases). The CDR3 spans 15 residues. The germline V gene encodes CDR1 SGHDT and CDR2 YYEEEE. Trimming took 1 base from V and 0 from J, leaving 10 bases between them. The DNA of the CDR3 is TGTGCCAGCAGCTTGCTCCCCGGGAACCAAGAGACCCAGTACTTC. Its protein is CASSLLPGNQETQYF.

The genes are TRBV15 and TRBJ1-2, with TRBD1 identical over 8 bases. Germline loops: CDR1 LNHNV, CDR2 YYDKDF (reference sequence). CDR3 size: 17 residues. The trim removed 0 bases at V and 5 bases at J, leaving 11 bases unmatched. The CDR3 DNA reads as TGTGCCACCAGCAGAGAATATGGGACAGGCTTCAGTTATGGCTACACCTTC. Amino acids: CATSREYGTGFSYGYTF.

This chain uses TRBV2 with TRBJ1-2; D remains unclear. Per the germline V gene, CDR1 is SNHLY and CDR2 is FYNNEI. This CDR3 comprises 13 residues. Trimming removed 5 bases at V and 6 bases at J, with 13 bases between. The CDR3, as DNA: TGTGCCAGCAGTATGACTTACCCCCATGGCTACACCTTC. This translates into CASSMTYPHGYTF.

V usage is TRBV5-1 and J usage is TRBJ2-4, with D unclear. V gave up 7 bases and J gave up 5 bases, with 10 bases separating them. This CDR3 has 12 residues. Germline loops: CDR1 SGHRS, CDR2 YFSETQ. CDR3 sequence (DNA): TGCGCCAGCCTATCATACGAAAACATTCAGTACTTC. As protein: CASLSYENIQYF.

This clone was found once. The chain uses TRBV5-8 and TRBJ2-7, with D maybe TRBD2 (6 bases). Germline V gives CDR1 SGHTS, CDR2 YDEGEE. Trimming left V 4 bases short and J 0 bases short, with 20 bases between. CDR3 length: 17 residues. The CDR3 DNA follows: TGTGCCAGCAGCGAATATTTACTAGCAGATATCTCCTACGAGCAGTACTTC. Translation: CASSEYLLADISYEQYF.

This chain connects TRBV15 to TRBJ1-4, with a tentative D call TRBD1 (6 bases). V shed 0 bases and J shed 11 bases, with 13 bases lying between them. CDR3 length: 14 amino acids. Germline V lookup: CDR1 LNHNV, CDR2 YYDKDF (reference sequence). The CDR3 sequence: CATSRDFEGGKLFF. In nucleotides, the CDR3 is TGTGCCACCAGCAGAGATTTCGAGGGGGGGAAACTGTTTTTT. The full variable domain, with the rest looked up from reference TRBV15 and TRBJ1-4, is DAMVIQNPRYQVTQFGKPVTLSCSQTLNHNVMYWYQQKSSQAPKLLFHYYDKDFNNEADTPDNFQSRRPNTSFCFLDIRSPGLGDTAMYLCATSRDFEGGKLFFGSGTQLSVL.

The rearrangement joins TRBV2 to TRBJ2-5, with no clear D. Deletions cut 4 bases from V and 6 bases from J, with 9 bases between. Per the germline V gene, CDR1 is SNHLY and CDR2 is FYNNEI. The CDR3 runs to 12 residues. The CDR3 reads CASSVEAKTQYF. DNA for the CDR3: TGTGCCAGCAGTGTCGAGGCCAAGACCCAGTACTTC.

The rearrangement links TRBV6-5 to TRBJ2-1, with a tentative D call TRBD1 (6 bases). CDR1 and CDR2 from the germline V gene are MNHEY and SVGAGI. Trimming cost V 3 bases and J 2 bases, with 11 bases left between them. The CDR3 contains 15 residues. CDR3 loop: CASSYIRGAYNEQFF. DNA for the CDR3: TGTGCCAGCAGTTATATCAGGGGAGCCTACAATGAGCAGTTCTTC.

This clone has just one count. The chain recombines TRBV15 with TRBJ1-1; TRBD1 matches at 7 bases. J lost 0 bases, V lost 6 bases, and 16 bases had no gene match. The germline CDR1 and CDR2 sequences are LNHNV and YYDKDF (reference sequence). The length of the CDR3 is 18 residues. The CDR3 is CATSTFDREAGLNTEAFF. The CDR3 region has the DNA TGTGCCACCAGTACCTTCGACAGGGAGGCCGGCTTGAACACTGAAGCTTTCTTT.

This rearrangement joins TRBV7-6 to TRBJ1-2; 12 nucleotides line up with TRBD1. V was clipped by 5 bases and J by 4 bases; unmatched bases: 14. Looked up from germline, CDR1 is SGHVS and CDR2 is FNYEAQ. The CDR3 consists of 18 residues. The CDR3 DNA reads TGTGCCAGCAGCCGAGAAATGGGGACAGGGGGCCAGGGCTATGGCTACACCTTC. Translating it yields CASSREMGTGGQGYGYTF. The variable domain in full, completed from reference TRBV7-6 and TRBJ1-2, reads GAGVSQSPRYKVTKRGQDVALRCDPISGHVSLYWYRQALGQGPEFLTYFNYEAQQDKSGLPNDRFSAERPEGSISTLTIQRTEQRDSAMYRCASSREMGTGGQGYGYTFGSGTRLTVV.

V gene TRBV7-8 combines with J gene TRBJ2-5; the match to TRBD1 covers 7 bases. CDR3 size: 14 residues. Germline trimming cut 7 bases from V and 3 bases from J; bases unmatched to any gene: 8. Per germline, CDR1 SGHVS and CDR2 FQNEAQ. The CDR3 nucleotides are TGTGCCAGCACCCCTGGACAGGCGAAAGAGACCCAGTACTTC. Protein: CASTPGQAKETQYF.

The rearrangement joins TRBV5-1 to TRBJ2-1; D uncertain. V shed 0 bases and J shed 0 bases, with 13 bases lying between them. The CDR3 is 17 amino acids. Germline lookup yields CDR1 SGHRS and CDR2 YFSETQ. CDR3 loop: CASSLAAFRSSYNEQFF. The CDR3 DNA reads as TGCGCCAGCAGCTTGGCTGCGTTCCGTAGCTCCTACAATGAGCAGTTCTTC.

This chain uses TRBV21-1 with TRBJ1-5; the DNA was not compared with TRBD1, the D call given in the table. TRBV21-1 is a pseudogene locus. The length of the CDR3 is 14 residues. The CDR3 is CASSPRKGNQPQHF. The CDR3 region has the DNA TGTGCCAGCAGCCCTAGAAAGGGGAATCAGCCCCAGCATTTT.

This rearrangement joins TRBV18 to TRBJ2-6; 11 nucleotides agree with TRBD1. J was trimmed by 2 bases and V by 6 bases; bases with no gene match: 3. CDR3 length equals 16 residues. Germline V gives CDR1 KGHSH, CDR2 LQKENI. The CDR3, as DNA: TGTGCCAGCTCCCAGGGACAGGGGGCTGGGGCCAACGTCCTGACTTTC. Its translation: CASSQGQGAGANVLTF.

This chain uses TRBV7-3 with TRBJ2-5, with TRBD2 identical over 9 bases. The germline V gene encodes CDR1 SGHTA and CDR2 FQGTGA. This CDR3 has 15 amino acids. Unmatched junction bases numbered 6, after V lost 5 bases and J lost 2 bases. DNA for the CDR3: TGTGCCAGCAGCAAGACTAGCGGCAATCAAGAGACCCAGTACTTC. The encoded protein is CASSKTSGNQETQYF.

The chain employs TRBV9 and TRBJ1-5; D gene uncertain. The CDR3 is made up of 14 amino acids. From germline, CDR1 is SGDLS and CDR2 YYNGEE. Trimming took off 3 bases at V and 5 bases at J, with 12 bases between the two ends. The CDR3 is CASSGNRIDQPQHF. The CDR3 coding sequence is TGTGCCAGCAGCGGAAACAGAATAGATCAGCCCCAGCATTTT.

The chain couples TRBV7-9 to TRBJ2-1; weak D call: TRBD2 (6 bases). With 2 bases removed from V and 6 bases from J, the gap between germline ends came to 11 bases. From germline, CDR1 is SEHNR and CDR2 FQNEAQ (reference sequence). The CDR3 runs to 14 residues. The CDR3 protein is CASSLPRGFNEQFF. CDR3 bases: TGTGCCAGCAGCTTACCTCGGGGGTTCAATGAGCAGTTCTTC. Full variable domain (missing parts from reference TRBV7-9 and TRBJ2-1): DTGVSQNPRHKITKRGQNVTFRCDPISEHNRLYWYRQTLGQGPEFLTYFQNEAQLEKSRLLSDRFSAERPKGSFSTLEIQRTEQGDSAMYLCASSLPRGFNEQFFGPGTRLTVL.

The chain is built from TRBV4-2 and TRBJ2-3, with D perhaps TRBD1 (6 bases). CDR3 size: 17 residues. Germline-derived CDR1 and CDR2 are LGHNA and YNFKEQ. V shed 1 base and J shed 4 bases, with 18 bases lying between them. This chain's CDR3 is CASSQVGGDPAADTQYF. CDR3 nucleotides: TGTGCCAGCAGCCAAGTAGGGGGAGACCCCGCGGCAGATACGCAGTATTTT.

The rearrangement joins TRBV15 to TRBJ2-7; D is possibly TRBD1 (6 bases). The V gene's germline CDR1 is LNHNV and CDR2 YYDKDF (reference sequence). Trimming shortened V by 0 bases and J by 5 bases, and 11 bases separated the two germline ends. CDR3 size: 14 residues. CDR3 sequence: CATSRDRGIHEQYF. The CDR3, as DNA: TGTGCCACCAGCAGAGACAGGGGTATCCACGAGCAGTACTTC. The full variable domain, in which reference TRBV15 and TRBJ2-7 provide the parts outside the CDR3, is DAMVIQNPRYQVTQFGKPVTLSCSQTLNHNVMYWYQQKSSQAPKLLFHYYDKDFNNEADTPDNFQSRRPNTSFCFLDIRSPGLGDTAMYLCATSRDRGIHEQYFGPGTRLTVT.

The J gene is TRBJ2-1, the V gene TRBV9, with a tentative D call TRBD1 (6 bases). This CDR3 comprises 15 residues. V dropped 3 bases and J dropped 7 bases, with 17 bases sitting between them. In germline, CDR1 is SGDLS, CDR2 YYNGEE. This chain's CDR3 is CASSGTETGGNEQFF. The CDR3 DNA follows: TGTGCCAGCAGCGGAACTGAGACAGGCGGGAATGAGCAGTTCTTC.

V is TRBV9 and J is TRBJ2-2; a weak D match, TRBD2 (6 bases). Germline V gene sequence: CDR1 SGDLS, CDR2 YYNGEE. Trimming shortened V by 2 bases and J by 1 base, and 12 bases separated the two germline ends. CDR3 length equals 16 residues. This chain's CDR3 is CASSVDGTWNTGELFF. In DNA form, the CDR3 reads TGTGCCAGCAGCGTTGACGGGACTTGGAACACCGGGGAGCTGTTTTTT.

The chain recombines TRBV9 with TRBJ2-5; TRBD2 agrees at 10 bases. Trimming took 5 bases from V and 3 from J; bases not matched to a gene: 4. Germline V gene sequence: CDR1 SGDLS, CDR2 YYNGEE. The CDR3 covers 14 residues. The CDR3 region has the DNA TGTGCCAGCAGTGAGGGACTAGCGAAAGAGACCCAGTACTTC. Amino acid sequence: CASSEGLAKETQYF.

V is TRBV27 and J is TRBJ1-2; 9 bases align to TRBD1. J gave up 7 bases and V 1 base, and 7 bases lay outside the gene matches. Germline V gene sequence: CDR1 MNHEY, CDR2 SMNVEV (reference sequence). The CDR3 runs 15 residues. CDR3 DNA: TGTGCCAGCAGTTTATGGGGGACAGGGTCCGGTGGCTACACCTTC. It yields the protein CASSLWGTGSGGYTF.

The chain employs TRBV9 and TRBJ2-5; 11 nucleotides line up with TRBD2. Per the germline V gene, CDR1 is SGDLS and CDR2 is YYNGEE. The CDR3 consists of 16 residues. J lost 7 bases, V lost 4 bases, and 12 bases had no gene match. CDR3 sequence: CASSTSGLADLATQYF. The DNA for the CDR3 is TGTGCCAGCAGCACCTCGGGACTAGCGGACCTTGCGACCCAGTACTTC.

This sequence joins TRBV6-5 and TRBJ1-2, with a weak D call TRBD1 (6 bases). With 10 bases removed from V and 6 bases from J, the gap between germline ends came to 15 bases. Germline V gene sequence: CDR1 MNHEY, CDR2 SVGAGI. CDR3 size: 12 residues. The CDR3 DNA reads as TGTGCCACCGAGACCACAGGGAATGGCTACACCTTC. As protein: CATETTGNGYTF.

J is TRBJ1-3 and V is TRBV18; 7 bases agree with TRBD1. This CDR3 has 15 amino acids. V trimming: 6 bases; J trimming: 2 bases; junction bases outside the gene matches: 7. Germline V lookup: CDR1 KGHSH, CDR2 LQKENI. CDR3 coding DNA: TGTGCCAGCTCGCCTGACAGGGCTGCTGGAAACACCATATATTTT. This translates into CASSPDRAAGNTIYF. The whole variable domain, remainder taken from reference TRBV18 and TRBJ1-3, is NAGVMQNPRHLVRRRGQEARLRCSPMKGHSHVYWYRQLPEEGLKFMVYLQKENIIDESGMPKERFSAEFPKEGPSILRIQQVVRGDSAAYFCASSPDRAAGNTIYFGEGSWLTVV.